A selection of T cell receptor beta chains follows, all from one sample in a study of shared T cell receptors in the human thymus. The protocol was immunoSEQ multiplex PCR, while the TCRdb copy is restricted to in-frame clones and leaves out a portion. The sample has approximately 660,000 clones, more than 75% seen once. The sample was also linked to a second study, of human thymus T cells.

The sample comprised thymocytes. The source of these receptors is a boy younger than two with a congenital heart defect. The CDR3 runs from the conserved cysteine through the conserved F or W. The order of the fields is V gene, CDR3 length, clone size, CDR3 protein. Expanded clones are given a class, and other clones once, few, many or no size at all.

>TRBV5-6|15|once
CASSPRRMRKETQYF
>TRBV4-3|19|-
CASSQDLRRGWLTKNIQYF
>TRBV12-5|14|-
CASGFDPRTYEQYF
>TRBV30|23|-
CAWSNHDLTPADLIEGVAKTQYF
>TRBV4-3|17|few
CASSQERQTAGANVLTF
>TRBV6-5|13|-
CASSPHRYTEAFF
>TRBV27|13|-
CASSLGQVNEQFF
>TRBV5-1|17|-
CASSYNSRRGYTGELFF
>TRBV30|15|-
CAWSGAGTPSYEQYF
>TRBV5-6|17|-
CASSFRTGLGLYNEQFF
>TRBV27|19|-
CASSLRTRTSGRAVNEQFF
>TRBV2|16|-
CASSDSLADSYNEQFF
>TRBV6-5|14|-
CASRGRVYSYEQYF
>TRBV9|16|-
CASSVLVSGTYNEQFF
>TRBV25-1|16|once
CASPPHGRPTYNEQFF
>TRBV5-1|15|-
CASSLMGAPSYEQYF
>TRBV25-1|14|-
CASSESSYNEKLFF
>TRBV4-1|16|-
CASSQSRDRRNTEAFF
>TRBV15|13|-
CATTSVTSYEQYF
>TRBV7-8|17|-
CASSLARLAANTGELFF
>TRBV4-3|19|-
CASSQIRGLAGEGTGELFF
>TRBV5-4|17|-
CASSLSESGRAWETQYF
>TRBV30|13|-
CAYKTGGGYEQYF
>TRBV4-2|17|-
CASSQAGTSGSGGEQFF
>TRBV29-1|13|-
CSVTGSRDQPQHF
>TRBV14|15|-
CASSASGLVSYEQYF
>TRBV6-1|13|-
CASRAATNEKLFF
>TRBV27|15|-
CASSVQGALNTEAFF
>TRBV5-1|14|-
CASSLGTVPYEQYF
>TRBV14|14|-
CASSGQGGTGELFF
>TRBV18|17|few
CASSPPSSGGPYNEQFF
>TRBV27|15|-
CASSLGQGSNYGYTF
>TRBV6-5|13|-
CASSRGPSYEQYF
>TRBV30|14|-
CAWSVLRGAEKLFF
>TRBV11-2|19|-
CASSLAATGVPSGANVLTF
>TRBV15|16|-
CATSRASGGRTDTQYF
>TRBV6-5|14|-
CASSYGSRKETQYF
>TRBV29-1|15|-
CSACRDRGRSDTQYF
>TRBV21-1|15|-
CASSNEGGRNTEAFF
>TRBV27|13|-
CASTTGGSNEQFF
>TRBV6-4|14|-
CASSDGTGNTEAFF
>TRBV7-2|14|once
CASSGGYRDSTQYF
>TRBV19|13|-
CASSNSRRDTQYF
>TRBV4-1|13|-
CASSSRGNTEAFF
>TRBV27|14|-
CASSSYYLGEKLFF
>TRBV27|14|-
CASSPRQGSYEQYF
>TRBV28|17|once
CASRLPGLAGGGREQFF
>TRBV6-5|15|-
CASSYFGTTPYEQYF
>TRBV7-2|14|-
CASSSPGLYNEQFF
>TRBV10-3|16|few
CAISESRAGGDNEQFF
>TRBV28|17|-
CASSLVLAGGRIGELFF
>TRBV5-6|13|-
CASRRGTGETQYF
>TRBV9|14|-
CASSVVASTGELFF
>TRBV11-2|17|-
CASRDGQGASGANVLTF
>TRBV28|15|once
CASSLRTGRGHEQYF